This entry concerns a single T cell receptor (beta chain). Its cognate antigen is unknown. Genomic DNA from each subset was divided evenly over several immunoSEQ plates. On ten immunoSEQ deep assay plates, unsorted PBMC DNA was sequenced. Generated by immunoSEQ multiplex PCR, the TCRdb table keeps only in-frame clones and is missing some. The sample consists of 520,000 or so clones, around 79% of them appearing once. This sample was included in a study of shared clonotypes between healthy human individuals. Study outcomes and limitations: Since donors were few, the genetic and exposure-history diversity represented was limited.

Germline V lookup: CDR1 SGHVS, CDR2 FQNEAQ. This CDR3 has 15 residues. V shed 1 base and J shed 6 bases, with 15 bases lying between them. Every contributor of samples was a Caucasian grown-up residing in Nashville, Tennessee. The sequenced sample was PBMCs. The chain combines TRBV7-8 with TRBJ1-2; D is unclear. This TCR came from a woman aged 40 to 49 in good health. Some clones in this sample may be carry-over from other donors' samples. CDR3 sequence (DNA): TGTGCCAGCAGCTTAGTACGGGCTGGTGGCCATGGCTACACCTTC. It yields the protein CASSLVRAGGHGYTF.